These T cell receptor beta chains were read from a single sample in a study of shared clonotypes between healthy human individuals. Clones were read by immunoSEQ multiplex PCR, and TCRdb kept only the in-frame ones, dropping some. The sample lists under 2,000,000 clones, about 95% occurring once. Material: naive CD8+ T cells sorted from blood. The receptors were sampled from a man aged 18 to 30 in good health. Each CDR3 is given without its conserved first and last residue. Where a row states a size, it is once, few, many or the class of an expanded clone; other rows omit it.

size,V,J,CDR3
NA,TRBV10-1,TRBJ2-7,ASSEAGAAFGYEQY
NA,TRBV6-6,TRBJ2-7,ASSQTPYIHYEQY
NA,TRBV2,TRBJ2-3,ASSGGGGQTTQY
NA,TRBV10-3,TRBJ1-4,AISEGGSKLF
NA,TRBV5-4,TRBJ2-2,ASSFTGGAELF
once,TRBV5-1,TRBJ2-7,ASSFLPTGAAYEQY
few,TRBV13,TRBJ1-2,ASSSGHYGYT
NA,TRBV28,TRBJ2-7,ASSPTGEPYEQY
NA,TRBV27,TRBJ2-7,ASSLGGARYEQY
NA,TRBV4-1,TRBJ2-3,ASSQASLIQLGDTDTQY
NA,TRBV7-9,TRBJ1-3,ASSPGTALFEDTIY
NA,TRBV5-6,TRBJ2-7,ASSWDRLYEQY
NA,TRBV7-8,TRBJ2-7,ASSLVVRGEQY
NA,TRBV2,TRBJ1-4,ASTQPHGTNEKLF
NA,TRBV4-1,TRBJ1-1,ASSQETNTEAF
NA,TRBV9,TRBJ2-1,ASSSPPGPSNEQF
NA,TRBV19,TRBJ2-3,ASSITGTSTDTQY
NA,TRBV6-5,TRBJ1-2,ASSQQGLLRYGYT
NA,TRBV2,TRBJ2-5,ASTAGEETQY
few,TRBV2,TRBJ1-1,ALTQLGAF
NA,TRBV6-5,TRBJ2-2,ASTFGGELF
NA,TRBV6-6,TRBJ2-7,ASSLAGVPHEQY
NA,TRBV7-9,TRBJ2-3,ASSLRDSKGDTQY
once,TRBV7-9,TRBJ1-2,ASSSFRAFYGYT
NA,TRBV7-9,TRBJ2-1,ASSLGAGTDPRGYNEQF
NA,TRBV19,TRBJ1-4,ASRSRQGTNEKLF
NA,TRBV10-2,TRBJ2-3,ASSLDLGTQY
NA,TRBV27,TRBJ2-7,ASSLDVTYEQY
NA,TRBV5-8,TRBJ1-2,ASTYGYT
NA,TRBV28,TRBJ1-1,ASSLQGGTEAF
once,TRBV28,TRBJ2-7,ASSFIRGTSRYEQY
NA,TRBV4-1,TRBJ2-5,ASSHRHGLETQY
NA,TRBV13,TRBJ1-1,ASSFTTTGRYGAF
NA,TRBV7-9,TRBJ2-3,ASSSQVTSAG
NA,TRBV13,TRBJ2-1,ASSPMVYEQF
few,TRBV2,TRBJ1-5,ASEVGGDSNQPQH
NA,TRBV10-3,TRBJ2-7,AISESSGPGEQY
NA,TRBV11-3,TRBJ2-3,ASSLGAGESDTQY
NA,TRBV30,TRBJ1-6,AWSGVGLSPLH
once,TRBV7-9,TRBJ1-1,ASSQGDSEAF
once,TRBV7-6,TRBJ2-7,ASSSTSGRPEQY
NA,TRBV19,TRBJ1-5,ASSIDPLGATNQPQH
NA,TRBV27,TRBJ1-3,ASSDRPSGNTIY
NA,TRBV27,TRBJ2-7,ASSPSAGPLSYEQY
NA,TRBV15,TRBJ2-7,ATSRVLASYEQY
NA,TRBV11-1,TRBJ2-3,ASSWLAGASTDTQY